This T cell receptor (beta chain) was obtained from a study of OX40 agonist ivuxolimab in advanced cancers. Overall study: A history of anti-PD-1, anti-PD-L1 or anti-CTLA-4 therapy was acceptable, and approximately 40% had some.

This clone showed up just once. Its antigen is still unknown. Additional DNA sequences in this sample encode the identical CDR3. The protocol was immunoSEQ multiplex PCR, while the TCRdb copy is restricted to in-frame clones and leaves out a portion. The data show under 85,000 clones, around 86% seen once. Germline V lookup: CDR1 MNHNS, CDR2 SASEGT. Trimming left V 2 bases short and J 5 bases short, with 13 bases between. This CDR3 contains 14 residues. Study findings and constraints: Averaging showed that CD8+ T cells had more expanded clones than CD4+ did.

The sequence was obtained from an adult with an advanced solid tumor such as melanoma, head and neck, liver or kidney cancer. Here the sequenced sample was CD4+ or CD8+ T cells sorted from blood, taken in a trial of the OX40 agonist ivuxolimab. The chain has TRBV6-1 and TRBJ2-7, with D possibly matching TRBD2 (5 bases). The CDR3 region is CASSEPGYLNEQYF. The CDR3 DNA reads TGTGCCAGCAGTGAACCGGGATACCTTAACGAGCAGTACTTC.